This T cell receptor beta chain was retrieved from a study of control samples from healthy donors and cancer patients. Assay: immunoSEQ multiplex PCR; the TCRdb copy retains only in-frame clones and omits some. The table lists approximately 160,000 clones, 85% to 95% of them singletons. The germline gives CDR1 SGHAT, CDR2 FQDESV (reference sequence). V lost 5 bases and J 5 bases, leaving 18 bases between the germline ends. The CDR3 runs 15 residues. The sequencing sample was made of blood. The V and J genes are TRBV11-1 and TRBJ1-1, with D maybe TRBD1 (5 bases). The TCR sequence derives from a woman aged 18 to 35 in good health. In nucleotides, the CDR3 is TGTGCCAGCAGCCGGGGGGAGCACAGACGGACTGAAGCTTTCTTT. It translates to CASSRGEHRRTEAFF.